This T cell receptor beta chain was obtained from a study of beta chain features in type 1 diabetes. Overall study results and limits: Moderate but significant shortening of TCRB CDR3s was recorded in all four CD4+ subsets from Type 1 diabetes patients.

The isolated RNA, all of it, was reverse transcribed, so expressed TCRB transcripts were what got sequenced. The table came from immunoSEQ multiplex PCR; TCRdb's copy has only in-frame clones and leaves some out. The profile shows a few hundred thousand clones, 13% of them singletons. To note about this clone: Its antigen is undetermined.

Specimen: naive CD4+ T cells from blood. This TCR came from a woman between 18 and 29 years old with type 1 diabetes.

Written as DNA, the CDR3 is TGCGCCAGCACCGGACTAGCGGGAGCTGGTGGCGAGCAGTACTTC. Translated, it gives CASTGLAGAGGEQYF. This sequence joins TRBV5-1 and TRBJ2-7; TRBD2 matches at 13 bases. J gave up 6 bases and V 6 bases, and 9 bases lay outside the gene matches. Germline V CDR1 and CDR2: SGHRS, YFSETQ. The CDR3 has 15 residues.